A selection of T cell receptor beta chains follows, all from one sample in a study of monozygotic twins with inflammatory bowel disease. For each CDR3 protein, TCRdb gives one entry from its re-call of the 5' RACE reads, without DNA. This table lists about 380,000 distinct CDR3 sequences. Sequences were obtained from blood. The receptor set was obtained from a human donor with ulcerative colitis or Crohn's disease, or a healthy co-twin of an affected twin (not recorded which). Both conserved end residues are part of each CDR3.

CDR3 protein,V gene,J gene
CASSPIGTKETQYF,TRBV18,TRBJ2-5
CASSSNLGGGLSYNEQFF,TRBV12-3/TRBV12-4,TRBJ2-1
CASSLGRDNEQFF,TRBV7-3,TRBJ2-1
CAFRGTQGTGELFF,TRBV30,TRBJ2-2
CASSQDRTGNRNQPQHF,TRBV4-1,TRBJ1-5
CASSLGTVNEKLFF,TRBV5-1,TRBJ1-4
CASSPGLASGGTDTQYF,TRBV5-1,TRBJ2-3
CASSLTGPTGELFF,TRBV12-3/TRBV12-4,TRBJ2-2
CASTHGNEQFF,TRBV25-1,TRBJ2-1
CASSRPNQETQYF,TRBV28,TRBJ2-5
CASTTGTNQETQYF,TRBV5-8,TRBJ2-5
CASSLAWTSGSRGNIQYF,TRBV11-1,TRBJ2-4
CSAPKWNDNQPQHF,TRBV20-1,TRBJ1-5
CASSFTGGMNTEAFF,TRBV7-3,TRBJ1-1
CATSEPGTASTDTQYF,TRBV24-1,TRBJ2-3
CASKGDSSYNEQFF,TRBV6-4,TRBJ2-1
CASSLAGGGSDSYF,TRBV18,TRBJ2-7
CSARAQLAGGPGTGELFF,TRBV20-1,TRBJ2-2
CASSKGGSYNEQFF,TRBV19,TRBJ2-1
CASSLEEFGELFF,TRBV7-3,TRBJ2-2
CSARDWQGASRSYEQYF,TRBV20-1,TRBJ2-7